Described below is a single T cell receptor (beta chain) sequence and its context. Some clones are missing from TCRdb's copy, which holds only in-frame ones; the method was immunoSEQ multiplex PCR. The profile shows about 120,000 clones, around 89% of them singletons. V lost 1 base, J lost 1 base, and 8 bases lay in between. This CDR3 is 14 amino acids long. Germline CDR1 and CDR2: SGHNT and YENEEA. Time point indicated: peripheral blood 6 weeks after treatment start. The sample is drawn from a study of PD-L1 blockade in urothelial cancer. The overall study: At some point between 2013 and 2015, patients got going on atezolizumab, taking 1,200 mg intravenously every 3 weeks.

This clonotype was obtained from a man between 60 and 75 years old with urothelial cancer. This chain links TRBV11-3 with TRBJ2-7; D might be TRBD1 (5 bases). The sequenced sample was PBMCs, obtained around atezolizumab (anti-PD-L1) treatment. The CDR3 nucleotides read TGTGCCAGCAGCTTAGGGGCAGGGTCCTACGAGCAGTACTTC. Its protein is CASSLGAGSYEQYF.